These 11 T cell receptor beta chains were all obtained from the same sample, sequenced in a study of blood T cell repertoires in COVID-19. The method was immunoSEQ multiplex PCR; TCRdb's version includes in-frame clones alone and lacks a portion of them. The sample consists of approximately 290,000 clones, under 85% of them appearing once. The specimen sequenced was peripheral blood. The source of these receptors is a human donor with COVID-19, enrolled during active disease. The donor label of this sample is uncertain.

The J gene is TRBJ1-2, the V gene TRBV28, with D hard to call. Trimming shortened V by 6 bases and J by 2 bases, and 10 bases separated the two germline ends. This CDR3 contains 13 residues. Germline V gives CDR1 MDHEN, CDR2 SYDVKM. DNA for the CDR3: TGTGCCAGCAGGTTGACTATAAACTATGGCTACACCTTC. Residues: CASRLTINYGYTF.

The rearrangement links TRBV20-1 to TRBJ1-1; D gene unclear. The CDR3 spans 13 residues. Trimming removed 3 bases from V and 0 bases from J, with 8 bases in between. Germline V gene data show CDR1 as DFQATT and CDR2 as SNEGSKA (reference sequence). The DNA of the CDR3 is TGCAGTGCTAGTAACAGCATGAACACTGAAGCTTTCTTT. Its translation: CSASNSMNTEAFF.

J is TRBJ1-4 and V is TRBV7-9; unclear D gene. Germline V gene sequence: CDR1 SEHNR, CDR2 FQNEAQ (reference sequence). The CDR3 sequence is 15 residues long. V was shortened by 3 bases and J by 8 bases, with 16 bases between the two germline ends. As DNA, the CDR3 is TGTGCCAGCAGCTTGGAGGCTTCGGAAAGGGAAAAACTGTTTTTT. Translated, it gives CASSLEASEREKLFF.

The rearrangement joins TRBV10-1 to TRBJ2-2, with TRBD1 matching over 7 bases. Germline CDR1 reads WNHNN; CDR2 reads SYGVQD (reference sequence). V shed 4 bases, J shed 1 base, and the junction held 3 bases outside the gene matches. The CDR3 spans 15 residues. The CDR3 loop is CASSGRTGNTGELFF. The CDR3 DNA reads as TGCGCCAGCAGTGGCCGGACAGGGAACACCGGGGAGCTGTTTTTT.

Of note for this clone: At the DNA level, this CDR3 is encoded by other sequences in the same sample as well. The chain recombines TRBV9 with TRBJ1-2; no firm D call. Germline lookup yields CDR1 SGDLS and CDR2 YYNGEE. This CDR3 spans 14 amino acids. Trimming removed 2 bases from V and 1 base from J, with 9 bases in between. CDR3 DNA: TGTGCCAGCAGCGTTGGAGGTAGTAACTATGGCTACACCTTC. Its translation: CASSVGGSNYGYTF.

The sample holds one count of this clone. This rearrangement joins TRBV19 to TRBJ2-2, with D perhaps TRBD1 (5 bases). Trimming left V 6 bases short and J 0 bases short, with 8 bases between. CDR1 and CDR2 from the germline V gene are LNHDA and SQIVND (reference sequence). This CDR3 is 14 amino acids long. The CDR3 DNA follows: TGTGCCAGTAGCCAACAGGCGAACACCGGGGAGCTGTTTTTT. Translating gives CASSQQANTGELFF. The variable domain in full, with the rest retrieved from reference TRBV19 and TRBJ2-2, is DGGITQSPKYLFRKEGQNVTLSCEQNLNHDAMYWYRQDPGQGLRLIYYSQIVNDFQKGDIAEGYSVSREKKESFPLTVTSAQKNPTAFYLCASSQQANTGELFFGEGSRLTVL.

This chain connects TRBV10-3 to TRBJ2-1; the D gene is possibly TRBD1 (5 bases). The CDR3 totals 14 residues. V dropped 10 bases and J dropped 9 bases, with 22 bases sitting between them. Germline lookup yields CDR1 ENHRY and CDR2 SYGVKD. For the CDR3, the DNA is TGTGCCACTTCCAGCCTCCCTACAGGCGGTGAGCAGTTCTTC. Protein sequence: CATSSLPTGGEQFF.

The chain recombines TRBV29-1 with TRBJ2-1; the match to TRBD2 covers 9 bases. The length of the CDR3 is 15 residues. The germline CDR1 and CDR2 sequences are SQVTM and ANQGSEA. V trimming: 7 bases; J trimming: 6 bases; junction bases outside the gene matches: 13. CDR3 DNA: TGCAGCGCTTCTGAAACGGGACTAGCTCTCAATGAGCAGTTCTTC. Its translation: CSASETGLALNEQFF.

The CDR3 region has the DNA TGCAGCGTTGAATCAGGGACTCGCTATGGCTACACCTTC. Amino acids: CSVESGTRYGYTF. The rearrangement joins TRBV29-1 to TRBJ1-2, with a weak D call TRBD1 (5 bases). This CDR3 has 13 amino acids. V was cut by 2 bases and J by 4 bases, with 11 bases left in between. The germline V gene encodes CDR1 SQVTM and CDR2 ANQGSEA.

The CDR3 loop reads CASSPPGQGGREQFF. CDR3 coding DNA: TGTGCCAGCAGTCCCCCGGGACAGGGGGGACGGGAGCAGTTCTTC. This sequence joins TRBV6-5 and TRBJ2-1; 11 bases agree with TRBD1. The V gene's germline CDR1 is MNHEY and CDR2 SVGAGI. The CDR3 contains 15 residues. Losses at the gene ends were 5 bases for V and 10 bases for J; bases not matched to a gene: 10.

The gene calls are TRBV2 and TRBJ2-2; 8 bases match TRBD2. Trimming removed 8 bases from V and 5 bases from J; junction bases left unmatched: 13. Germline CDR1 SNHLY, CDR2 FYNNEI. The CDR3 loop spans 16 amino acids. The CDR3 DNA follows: TGTGCCAGCCCTAGGAGCGGGAGTGTCCGGACCGGGGAGCTGTTTTTT. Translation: CASPRSGSVRTGELFF. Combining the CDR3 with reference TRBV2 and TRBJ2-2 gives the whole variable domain EPEVTQTPSHQVTQMGQEVILRCVPISNHLYFYWYRQILGQKVEFLVSFYNNEISEKSEIFDDQFSVERPDGSNFTLKIRSTKLEDSAMYFCASPRSGSVRTGELFFGEGSRLTVL.